The rows below give T cell receptor beta chains drawn from one sample of a study of Tregs in tolerant kidney transplant recipients. The data were produced by immunoSEQ multiplex PCR, yet TCRdb's version contains in-frame clones alone and is incomplete. The sample gives around 230,000 clones, roughly 84% of which show up once; 0.55% to 0.65% is in the top ten. Material for sequencing was CD4+ T cells from blood. Receptors originate from a human donor in good health. The CDR3 runs from the conserved cysteine through the conserved F or W. D genes are given only for firm matches. The size entry is marked missing in some rows and otherwise reads once, few, many or a size class.

DNA	CDR3	size	V	J	length	D
TGTGCCAGCAGCCCTTCCGGGTCCACAGATACGCAGTATTTT	CASSPSGSTDTQYF	-	TRBV11-1	TRBJ2-3	14	-
TGTGCCAGCAGCTTGGCAGGGGGATACGCTGAAGCTTTCTTT	CASSLAGGYAEAFF	-	TRBV7-9	TRBJ1-1	14	TRBD1
TGTGCCAGCACCCTTAGGGGACAGGGTGGCGAGCAGTACTTC	CASTLRGQGGEQYF	-	TRBV7-6	TRBJ2-7	14	TRBD1
TGTGCCAGCAGTGACCTAAGACAGAACACTGAAGCTTTCTTT	CASSDLRQNTEAFF	-	TRBV6-1	TRBJ1-1	14	-
TGTGCCAGCAGCGTAGAGATGGGGCGAGGGACCCAGTACTTC	CASSVEMGRGTQYF	once	TRBV9	TRBJ2-5	14	-
TGTGCCAGCAGTTTATGGGGGTCCAAGGAGACCCAGTACTTC	CASSLWGSKETQYF	-	TRBV28	TRBJ2-5	14	-
TGTGCCAGCAGCTTAGTGGCCCCAACTAATGAAAAACTGTTTTTT	CASSLVAPTNEKLFF	-	TRBV7-2	TRBJ1-4	15	-
TGTGCCAGCAGCTTAGGAGGTTGGGCAGAGACCGACGAGCAGTACTTC	CASSLGGWAETDEQYF	-	TRBV7-2	TRBJ2-7	16	-
TGTGCCAGCAGCTTAGTCGATCGGGGGTATGGCTACACCTTC	CASSLVDRGYGYTF	-	TRBV11-2	TRBJ1-2	14	-
TGTGCCAGCAGTGAACTGGCAGGGGTCACCGGGGAGCTGTTTTTT	CASSELAGVTGELFF	-	TRBV6-1	TRBJ2-2	15	-
TGTGCCAGCAGAAGGGACAGGACGAACCAAGAGACCCAGTACTTC	CASRRDRTNQETQYF	-	TRBV2	TRBJ2-5	15	TRBD1
TGTGCCAGCAGCTTGGAAGGGGGACAGATAAACACCATATATTTT	CASSLEGGQINTIYF	-	TRBV5-4	TRBJ1-3	15	TRBD1
TGTGCCAGCAGCCGGACTAGCATAGAGACCCAGTACTTC	CASSRTSIETQYF	-	TRBV7-2	TRBJ2-5	13	TRBD2
TGTGCCAGCAGCTTGAGGGGGCGGGACTATGGCTACACCTTC	CASSLRGRDYGYTF	once	TRBV5-6	TRBJ1-2	14	TRBD1
TGTGCAGCAGGGGATATCCACCCGTCTCAAGATACGCAGTATTTT	CAAGDIHPSQDTQYF	-	TRBV4-2	TRBJ2-3	15	-
TGTGCCAGCAGTGAACCGGGACAGGGGACGGGAGGCTACACCTTC	CASSEPGQGTGGYTF	few	TRBV6-1	TRBJ1-2	15	TRBD1
TGTGCCAGCTCACCGGACAAGACCTACAATGAGCAGTTCTTC	CASSPDKTYNEQFF	-	TRBV18	TRBJ2-1	14	-
TGTGCCAGCAGTGAATACAGGGAGGGCACTGAAGCTTTCTTT	CASSEYREGTEAFF	once	TRBV2	TRBJ1-1	14	-
TGTGCCACCAGCAGCCACCGGGACTCCTACGAGCAGTACTTC	CATSSHRDSYEQYF	-	TRBV15	TRBJ2-7	14	-
TGTGCCAGCAGCAAACAGGGGGCAACGGACTATGGCTACACCTTC	CASSKQGATDYGYTF	-	TRBV7-9	TRBJ1-2	15	TRBD1
TGTGCCAGCAGTACCAACGGTGACGAGCAGTACTTC	CASSTNGDEQYF	-	TRBV2	TRBJ2-7	12	-
TGCGCCAGCAGTGAGTCGGGCTCTGGAAACACCATATATTTT	CASSESGSGNTIYF	few	TRBV10-1	TRBJ1-3	14	-
TGTGCCAGCAGCATGACTAGCGGGCGTTACGAGCAGTACTTC	CASSMTSGRYEQYF	-	TRBV28	TRBJ2-7	14	TRBD2
TGTGCCAGCAGCCTCCGGCCTACTCTTAACAATTCACCCCTCCACTTT	CASSLRPTLNNSPLHF	-	TRBV7-8	TRBJ1-6	16	-
TGTGCCAGCGACGACGCAGCCTACGAGCAGTACTTC	CASDDAAYEQYF	-	TRBV2	TRBJ2-7	12	-
TGTGCCAGTAGTCCCCGGGACGACGAGCAGTACTTC	CASSPRDDEQYF	few	TRBV19	TRBJ2-7	12	-
TGTGCCACTACTAGCGTTTTTAACACCGGGGAGCTGTTTTTT	CATTSVFNTGELFF	-	TRBV19	TRBJ2-2	14	TRBD2
TGTGCCAGCAGGCGGGGGAACTCCTACGAGCAGTACTTC	CASRRGNSYEQYF	-	TRBV6-1	TRBJ2-7	13	TRBD2
TGTGCCAGCAGCCCGTTGGGGAGAGAGACCCAGTACTTC	CASSPLGRETQYF	few	TRBV5-6	TRBJ2-5	13	-
TGCGCCAGCAGCCCCCGAGGCCCAGGAGAGACCCAGTACTTC	CASSPRGPGETQYF	-	TRBV5-1	TRBJ2-5	14	-
TGTGCCAGCACCGGGACAGGTGGGCGCAATCAGCCCCAGCATTTT	CASTGTGGRNQPQHF	-	TRBV6-1	TRBJ1-5	15	TRBD1
TGTGCCAGCAGCCCCAGCGGGGACGGTTACAATGAGCAGTTCTTC	CASSPSGDGYNEQFF	-	TRBV9	TRBJ2-1	15	TRBD2
TGTGCCACGGGACTAGCTGCAGATACGCAGTATTTT	CATGLAADTQYF	-	TRBV2	TRBJ2-3	12	TRBD2
TGTGCCAGCAGTGGTAATCCAACTAATGAAAAACTGTTTTTT	CASSGNPTNEKLFF	-	TRBV6-1	TRBJ1-4	14	-
TGTGCCAGCAGTTACCGCCAACCGGGACAGGGGTCTGAAAAACTGTTTTTT	CASSYRQPGQGSEKLFF	-	TRBV27	TRBJ1-4	17	TRBD1
TGTGCCAGCAGTCCTCGGACTGAAATCGGGGAGCTGTTTTTT	CASSPRTEIGELFF	-	TRBV7-9	TRBJ2-2	14	-
TGTGCCGTAGAGGGAAGGGGTAATGAAAAACTGTTTTTT	CAVEGRGNEKLFF	-	TRBV6-1	TRBJ1-4	13	-
TGTGCCAGCAGTGAAACAGGGGGCGTTTATGGCTACACCTTC	CASSETGGVYGYTF	-	TRBV6-5	TRBJ1-2	14	TRBD1
TGTGCCAGCTCACCAGGGGTCACAGATACGCAGTATTTT	CASSPGVTDTQYF	once	TRBV18	TRBJ2-3	13	-
TGTGCCAGTAGCCCGGGGGGAGGGCCCACTGAAGCTTTCTTT	CASSPGGGPTEAFF	-	TRBV19	TRBJ1-1	14	-
TGTGCCAGCAGCCCGGAGGTCGGAGCTAGCACAGATACGCAGTATTTT	CASSPEVGASTDTQYF	-	TRBV5-4	TRBJ2-3	16	-
TGTGCCAGCAGCTTAGCGCCGGGGGGCCCTCCCTCCGGGGAGCTGTTTTTT	CASSLAPGGPPSGELFF	once	TRBV7-6	TRBJ2-2	17	-
TGTGCCAGCACCGCGGACGGAAGCTACGAGCAGTACTTC	CASTADGSYEQYF	few	TRBV2	TRBJ2-7	13	-
TGTGCCACCAGCGGAGGGGGCGCGGGAGAAGCCAAAAACATTCAGTACTTC	CATSGGGAGEAKNIQYF	-	TRBV15	TRBJ2-4	17	-
TGTGCCTGGAGTGAAGATTCAGGCACAGATACGCAGTATTTT	CAWSEDSGTDTQYF	-	TRBV30	TRBJ2-3	14	-
TGTGCCAGCAGCTTAGCGCCGTTAGGACAGGGGGCTGCCGTTTCCAAAAACATTCAGTACTTC	CASSLAPLGQGAAVSKNIQYF	-	TRBV7-8	TRBJ2-4	21	TRBD1
TGCGCCAGCAGCTTGCCTACAGGGTTGGCCAATGAGCAGTTCTTC	CASSLPTGLANEQFF	-	TRBV5-1	TRBJ2-1	15	-
TGTGCCAGCTGCCGGGAAGGGCTGGGCACTGAAGCTTTCTTT	CASCREGLGTEAFF	few	TRBV18	TRBJ1-1	14	-
TGTGCCAGCAGTGAAGTAGGGGTTCGATCTAATGAAAAACTGTTTTTT	CASSEVGVRSNEKLFF	-	TRBV25-1	TRBJ1-4	16	-
TGTGCCAGCAGTAACAGGAATTCCTACGAGCAGTACTTC	CASSNRNSYEQYF	-	TRBV6-9	TRBJ2-7	13	-
TGCGCCAGCAGCGCGGGACCCCTTGGAGGAAACACCATATATTTT	CASSAGPLGGNTIYF	-	TRBV5-1	TRBJ1-3	15	-
TGTGCCAGCAGCGTGGATAGAGGGAAAAATGAAAAACTGTTTTTT	CASSVDRGKNEKLFF	-	TRBV9	TRBJ1-4	15	-